The TCR beta chain under discussion was sequenced for a study of blood T cell repertoires in COVID-19. Whole-study context: T cells, B-cell-depleted T cells, or PBMCs supplied cDNA or gDNA.

Methods used by the authors: Researchers report that nucleated cell counts were estimated from reference gene primer amplification. Here immunoSEQ multiplex PCR was the method, and the copy in TCRdb shows in-frame clones only, minus some. V, J and clone size were drawn from that table, and D and trimming were deduced from the DNA. The sample holds over 110,000 clones, around 89% seen once. The CDR3 has 15 residues. Trimming at V came to 4 bases and at J to 4 bases, leaving 7 bases not matched to a gene. Looked up from germline, CDR1 is SGHDT and CDR2 is YYEEEE. The sequenced material came from peripheral blood. V usage is TRBV5-6 and J usage is TRBJ1-3; 8 nucleotides agree with TRBD1. This TCR was sampled from a human donor in a cohort sampled during active COVID-19. CDR3 amino acids: CASSRPTGDGNTIYF. CDR3 nucleotide sequence: TGTGCCAGCAGCCGTCCGACAGGGGACGGAAACACCATATATTTT.